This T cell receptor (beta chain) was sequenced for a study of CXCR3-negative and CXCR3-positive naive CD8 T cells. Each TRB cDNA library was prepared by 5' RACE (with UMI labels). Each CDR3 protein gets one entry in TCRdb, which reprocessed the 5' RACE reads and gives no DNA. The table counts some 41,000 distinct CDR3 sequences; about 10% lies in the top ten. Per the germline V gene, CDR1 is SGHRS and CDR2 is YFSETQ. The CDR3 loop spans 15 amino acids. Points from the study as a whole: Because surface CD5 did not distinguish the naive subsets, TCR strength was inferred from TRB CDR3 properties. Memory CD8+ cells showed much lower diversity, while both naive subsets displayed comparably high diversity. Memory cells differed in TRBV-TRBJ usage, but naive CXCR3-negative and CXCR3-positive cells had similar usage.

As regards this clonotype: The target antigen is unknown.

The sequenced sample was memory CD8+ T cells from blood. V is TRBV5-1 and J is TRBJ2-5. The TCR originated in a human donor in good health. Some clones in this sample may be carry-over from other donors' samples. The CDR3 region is CASSLVGGVQETQYF. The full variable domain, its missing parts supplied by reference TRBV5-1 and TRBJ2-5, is KAGVTQTPRYLIKTRGQQVTLSCSPISGHRSVSWYQQTPGQGLQFLFEYFSETQRNKGNFPGRFSGRQFSNSRSEMNVSTLELGDSALYLCASSLVGGVQETQYFGPGTRLLVL.